This T cell receptor (beta chain) came from a study of T-cell memory formation after mild COVID-19 (dated by TCRdb to the early 2020s). About the full investigation: TCR sequence clusters from the two donors were found to be largely donor specific. Longitudinal TCRalpha and TCRbeta repertoire sequencing tracked T-cell clones expanding and contracting after mild COVID-19 in two donors. The cohort was made up of two young adult volunteers, one female and one male, who were previously healthy. Here is what the overall study found, with its caveats: Clones that contracted from day 15 to 85 showed balanced CD4/CD8 phenotypes, whereas a second wave of clones that expanded from day 15 to 37 leaned towards CD4+. Whether the second-wave clones peaking on day 37 were SARS-CoV-2 specific was not confirmed. The study covered only a couple of mild cases, and larger cohorts including severe cases with pre-infection samples were considered necessary. Contracting CD4+ clones were located mainly in the CM and EM memory subsets, whereas CD8+ clones were found to be enriched in EMRA. Some responding clones were detected in pre-infection memory, suggesting pre-existing cross-reactive memory T cells joined the SARS-CoV-2 response.

Ficoll-Paque density gradient centrifugation was used to isolate PBMCs. Data came from an Illumina NovaSeq 6000. Using 5'RACE with constant-segment primers, TCRalpha and TCRbeta cDNA libraries were constructed, with sample barcodes and unique molecular identifiers added in the process. Trizol reagent was used to extract RNA from every sample. Library amplification was performed in two PCR steps, and a second sample barcode and Illumina TruSeq adapters were introduced in the second step. Sequencing of the libraries was done on an Illumina NovaSeq, producing 2 x 150 bp paired-end reads. Processing in the source paper ran as follows. With migec v1.2.7, reads were demultiplexed and then collapsed into UMI-guided consensus sequences. With mixcr v2.1.11, UMI consensuses were aligned to TRA and TRB V and J templates and assembled into clonotypes. Expanded or contracted clonotypes were those called significant by both edgeR and NoisET, with noise models trained on biological replicates. For edgeR calls, the cutoffs were a false discovery rate-adjusted p below 0.01 and a log2 fold-change threshold of 1. As an exploratory analysis of dynamics, PCA with hierarchical clustering was applied to max-normalized trajectories of the 1000 most abundant clonotypes. Each responding clone was given a CD4 or CD8 phenotype based on the CD4+ and CD8+ repertoires, which had been sequenced separately. TCRdb ran its own pipeline on the public reads, namely fastp trimming at Q25 and MiXCR clone calling, and kept in-frame beta chains. Identical CDR3 protein sequences are pooled into one entry, listed with their most common genes and DNA. Clone size and V and J calls follow TCRdb, not the original study. The sample contains fewer than 700,000 distinct CDR3 sequences, about 20% of them found a single time. In total, the top ten clones hold 7% to 9% of the sample.

As for this clonotype: The specificity of this receptor is unknown. No much larger clonotype is one base removed from it; base qualities were not supplied.

The sample taken for sequencing was PBMCs or a T cell subset sorted from them (not recorded which). The origin of this receptor is an adult woman who had mild COVID-19 (a few samples of this study predate the infection). The sample titles of this study are shuffled in the database, so cell type and time point are left out; the donor was told from shared clones.

The CDR3 reads CATRSRQGRGGYTF. The sequenced DNA: TGTGCCACCAGGAGCCGGCAGGGGAGAGGCGGCTACACCTTC. The chain is encoded by TRBV24-1 joined to TRBJ1-2, and TRBD1 may be the D gene, going by 6 matching bases. The CDR3 numbers 14 residues from cysteine through phenylalanine. Only the CDR3 part of the read is kept: 42 bases, read in frame from the first base. V is cut by 7 bases and J by 8 bases, and the space between the germline ends is 19 bases. CDR1 and CDR2, per the germline V gene, are KGHDR and SFDVKD.